This TCR beta chain was retrieved from a study of T cells after somatic rescue of genetic block. TCRdb's copy holds only in-frame clones and misses some; the assay was immunoSEQ multiplex PCR. The sample lists 80,000 to 100,000 clones; just under 90% were seen once. Turning to this clone: Other DNA sequences in the same sample also yield this CDR3.

The CDR3 extends over 13 amino acids. The V and J ends lost 0 bases and 4 bases respectively, with 4 bases between them. Germline V gene sequence: CDR1 SGHDN, CDR2 FVKESK. The chain carries TRBV14 and TRBJ2-1, with D unresolved. Sequences were obtained from peripheral blood mononuclear cells (PBMCs). The receptor comes from a woman younger than 35. The CDR3 sequence: CASSQDLYNEQFF. Here the CDR3 DNA reads TGTGCCAGCAGCCAAGATCTTTACAATGAGCAGTTCTTC.